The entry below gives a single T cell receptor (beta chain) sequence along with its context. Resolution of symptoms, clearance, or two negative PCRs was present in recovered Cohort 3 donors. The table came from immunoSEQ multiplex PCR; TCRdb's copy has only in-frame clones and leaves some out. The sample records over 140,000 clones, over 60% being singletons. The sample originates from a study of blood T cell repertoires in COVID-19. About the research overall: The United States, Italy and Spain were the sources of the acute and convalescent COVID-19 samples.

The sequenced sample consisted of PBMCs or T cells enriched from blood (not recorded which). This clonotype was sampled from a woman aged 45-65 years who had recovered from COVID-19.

The CDR3 protein is CAWSVGGEYTEAFF. The CDR3 bases are TGTGCCTGGAGTGTAGGAGGGGAGTACACTGAAGCTTTCTTT. This chain joins TRBV30 and TRBJ1-1, with D perhaps matching TRBD1 (5 bases). Trimming shortened V by 0 bases and J by 3 bases, and 11 bases separated the two germline ends. Germline CDR1 and CDR2: GTSNPN and SVGIG (reference sequence). The length of the CDR3 is 14 residues.